Each of the 8 T cell receptor beta chains below was sequenced from the same sample in a study of blood T cell repertoires in COVID-19. Libraries were prepared by immunoSEQ multiplex PCR; TCRdb keeps only in-frame clonotypes and omits some of them. This table has about 50,000 clones, about 80% appearing once. The sequenced material came from peripheral blood. The receptors stem from a man in his sixties or seventies with acute or convalescent COVID-19.

The rearrangement joins TRBV6-5 to TRBJ2-6; 10 bases align to TRBD1. CDR1 is MNHEY and CDR2 is SVGAGI in the germline V gene. The CDR3 has 16 amino acids. Germline trimming cut 4 bases from V and 4 bases from J; bases unmatched to any gene: 4. DNA of the CDR3: TGTGCCAGCAGTTCCGGGACAGGGGCCGGGGCCAACGTCCTGACTTTC. As protein: CASSSGTGAGANVLTF.

This sequence joins TRBV7-9 and TRBJ1-2; D possibly corresponds to TRBD1 (6 bases). V was trimmed by 1 base and J by 2 bases, leaving 8 bases between them. The germline V gene has CDR1 SEHNR and CDR2 FQNEAQ (reference sequence). The CDR3 spans 14 residues. The chain's CDR3 is CASSLVGTNYGYTF. The CDR3 DNA follows: TGTGCCAGCAGCTTAGTAGGGACAAACTATGGCTACACCTTC. The full variable domain, completed using reference TRBV7-9 and TRBJ1-2, is DTGVSQNPRHKITKRGQNVTFRCDPISEHNRLYWYRQTLGQGPEFLTYFQNEAQLEKSRLLSDRFSAERPKGSFSTLEIQRTEQGDSAMYLCASSLVGTNYGYTFGSGTRLTVV.

This chain connects TRBV25-1 to TRBJ2-7; no firm D call. Germline V CDR1 and CDR2: MGHDK, SYGVNS. CDR3 length: 15 amino acids. V was cut by 1 base and J by 0 bases, with 10 bases left in between. The CDR3 protein is CASSEFGPSSYEQYF. CDR3 nucleotide sequence: TGTGCCAGCAGTGAATTTGGTCCTAGCTCCTACGAGCAGTACTTC.

This clone was counted a single time. J is TRBJ2-2 and V is TRBV9, with TRBD2 matching 10 bases. The germline gives CDR1 SGDLS, CDR2 YYNGEE. The junction had 5 bases not matched to a gene; V was cut back by 4 bases and J by 5 bases. The length of the CDR3 is 15 residues. Here the CDR3 DNA reads TGTGCCAGCAGCCCGACTAGCGGGCTAACCGGGGAGCTGTTTTTT. Translated: CASSPTSGLTGELFF.

CDR3 sequence reads: CASSLGLAGGPNHYNEQFF. The CDR3 DNA is TGCGCCAGCAGCTTGGGACTAGCGGGGGGCCCAAACCACTACAATGAGCAGTTCTTC. The chain joins TRBV5-1 to TRBJ2-1; 13 bases match TRBD2. The V segment lost 0 bases and the J segment 3 bases; nucleotides outside the gene matches: 9. The germline V gene has CDR1 SGHRS and CDR2 YFSETQ. The CDR3 totals 19 residues.

The rearrangement links TRBV29-1 to TRBJ1-2; D possibly corresponds to TRBD1 (5 bases). The CDR3 is 12 residues long. V lost 6 bases, J lost 8 bases, and 16 bases lay in between. Germline values: CDR1 SQVTM, CDR2 ANQGSEA. In DNA, the CDR3 is TGCAGCGTAGGAGCGGGGGAGATGGGCTACACCTTC. Translating gives CSVGAGEMGYTF.

This chain uses TRBV5-1 with TRBJ2-4; 15 bases are a match to TRBD2. Germline trimming cut 3 bases from V and 0 bases from J; bases unmatched to any gene: 1. CDR3 length equals 17 residues. Germline CDR1 and CDR2: SGHRS and YFSETQ. This CDR3 is CASSWTSGGVAKNIQYF. The CDR3 DNA reads TGCGCCAGCAGCTGGACTAGCGGGGGGGTAGCCAAAAACATTCAGTACTTC.

The rearrangement links TRBV9 to TRBJ2-7; tentative D call: TRBD1 (6 bases). There are 16 residues in the CDR3. CDR1 SGDLS and CDR2 YYNGEE come from the germline V gene. The germline V and J ends were trimmed by 0 bases and 4 bases, with 17 bases remaining between them. The chain's CDR3 is CASSVAAGGPQYEQYF. The CDR3 bases are TGTGCCAGCAGCGTAGCGGCTGGGGGCCCTCAATACGAGCAGTACTTC.